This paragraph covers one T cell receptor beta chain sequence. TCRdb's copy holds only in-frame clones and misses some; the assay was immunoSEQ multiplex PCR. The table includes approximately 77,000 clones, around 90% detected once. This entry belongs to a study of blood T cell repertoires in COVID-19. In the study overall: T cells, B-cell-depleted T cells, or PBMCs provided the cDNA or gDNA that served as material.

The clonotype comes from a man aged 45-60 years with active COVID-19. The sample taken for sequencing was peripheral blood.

In DNA, the CDR3 is TGTGCCAGCAGCTCAGGGAAGTCTAGGTCCTACGAGCAGTACTTC. Amino acids: CASSSGKSRSYEQYF. V is TRBV5-4 and J is TRBJ2-7; possibly TRBD1 for D (5 bases). V gave up 3 bases and J gave up 1 base, with 14 bases separating them. The CDR3 totals 15 residues. Germline CDR1 reads SGHNT; CDR2 reads YYREEE (reference sequence).